This T cell receptor beta chain was observed in a study of blood T cell repertoires in COVID-19. Study at large: Samples taken during acute and convalescent COVID-19 were collected in the United States, Italy and Spain. From T cells, B-cell-depleted T cells, or PBMCs came the material, which was cDNA or gDNA.

Original processing methods: Counts of nucleated cells, estimated from reference gene primer amplification, were obtained. The assay was immunoSEQ multiplex PCR, and TCRdb's table has in-frame clones only and misses some. V and J calls and clone size are given by that table; D and trimming were obtained from the DNA. The data show approximately 130,000 clones, approximately 80% seen once. The CDR3 consists of 13 residues. The germline CDR1 and CDR2 sequences are SGHTA and FQGNSA. Deletions cut 0 bases from V and 5 bases from J, with 5 bases between. Material: peripheral blood. V gene TRBV7-2 combines with J gene TRBJ2-1; D unclear. The TCR sequence derives from a man at least 80 years old with acute or convalescent COVID-19. CDR3 nucleotides: TGTGCCAGCAGCTTAGCCCGAGACAATGAGCAGTTCTTC. It specifies CASSLARDNEQFF.